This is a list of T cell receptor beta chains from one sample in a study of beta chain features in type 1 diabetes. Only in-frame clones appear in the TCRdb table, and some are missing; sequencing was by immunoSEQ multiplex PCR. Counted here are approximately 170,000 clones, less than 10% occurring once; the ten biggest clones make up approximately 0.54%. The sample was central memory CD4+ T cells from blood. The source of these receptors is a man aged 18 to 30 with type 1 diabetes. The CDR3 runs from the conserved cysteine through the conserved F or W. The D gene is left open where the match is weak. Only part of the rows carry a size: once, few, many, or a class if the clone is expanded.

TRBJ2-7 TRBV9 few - CASSVSPGASTYEQYF TGTGCCAGCAGCGTCAGTCCAGGGGCCTCGACCTACGAGCAGTACTTC
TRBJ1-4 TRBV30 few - CAWSKGEEKLFF TGTGCCTGGAGTAAGGGAGAAGAAAAACTGTTTTTT
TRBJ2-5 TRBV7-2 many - CASSLDRETQYF TGTGCCAGCAGCTTAGATCGGGAGACCCAGTACTTC
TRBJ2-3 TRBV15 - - CATSRDPTDTQYF TGTGCCACCAGCAGAGATCCTACGGATACGCAGTATTTT
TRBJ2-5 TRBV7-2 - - CASSLEAEKTQYF TGTGCCAGCAGCTTAGAAGCGGAAAAGACCCAGTACTTC
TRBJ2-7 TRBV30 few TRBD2 CAWESGRGSYEQYF TGTGCCTGGGAAAGCGGGAGGGGCTCCTACGAGCAGTACTTC
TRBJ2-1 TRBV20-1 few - CSARRDRWEFF TGCAGTGCTAGACGAGACAGGTGGGAGTTCTTC
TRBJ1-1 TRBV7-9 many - CASSLPTLGDTEAFF TGTGCCAGCAGTTTACCGACCTTAGGGGACACTGAAGCTTTCTTT
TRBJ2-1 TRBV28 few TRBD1 CASLSDRGRFF TGTGCCAGCTTATCGGACAGGGGGCGGTTCTTC
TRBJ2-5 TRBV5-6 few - CASSLMSGVILRAQYF TGTGCCAGCAGCTTGATGTCGGGGGTAATTTTACGGGCCCAGTACTTC
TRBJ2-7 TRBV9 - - CASSAQGASGVHEQYF TGTGCCAGCAGCGCCCAGGGGGCTAGCGGGGTACACGAGCAGTACTTC
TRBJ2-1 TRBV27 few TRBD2 CASMDRTGLKLAGGPTRNEQFF TGTGCCAGCATGGACCGGACAGGGCTAAAACTAGCGGGAGGGCCGACGAGAAATGAGCAGTTCTTC
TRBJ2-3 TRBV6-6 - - CASRGQNTDTQYF TGTGCCAGCAGAGGACAGAACACAGATACGCAGTATTTT
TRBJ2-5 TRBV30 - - CAWTTGLWQETQYF TGTGCCTGGACCACAGGTCTGTGGCAAGAGACCCAGTACTTC
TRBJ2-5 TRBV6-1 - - CASTDPRIAGTQYF TGTGCCAGCACCGATCCTCGGATTGCAGGGACCCAGTACTTC
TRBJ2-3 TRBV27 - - CASSKGGRHTDTQYF TGTGCCAGCAGCAAAGGGGGTAGGCACACAGATACGCAGTATTTT
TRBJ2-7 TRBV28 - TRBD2 CASSLFAGGLYEQYF TGTGCCAGCAGTTTATTTGCGGGAGGGCTCTACGAGCAGTACTTC
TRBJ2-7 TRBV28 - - CASSRGDSYEQYF TGTGCCAGCAGCCGCGGAGACTCCTACGAGCAGTACTTC